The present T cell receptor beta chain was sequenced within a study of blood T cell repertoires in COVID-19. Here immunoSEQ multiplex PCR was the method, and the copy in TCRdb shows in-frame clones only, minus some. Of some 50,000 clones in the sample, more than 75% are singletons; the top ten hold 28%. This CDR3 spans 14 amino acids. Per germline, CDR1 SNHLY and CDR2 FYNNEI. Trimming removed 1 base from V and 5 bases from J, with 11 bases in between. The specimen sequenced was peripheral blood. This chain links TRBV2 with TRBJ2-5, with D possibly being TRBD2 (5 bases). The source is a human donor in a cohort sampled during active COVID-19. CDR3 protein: CASSEGFPGETQYF. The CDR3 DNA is TGTGCCAGCAGTGAAGGGTTCCCGGGGGAGACCCAGTACTTC.